The clone carrying this T cell receptor beta chain was counted a single time. These data come from a study of T cell changes during pregnancy in multiple sclerosis. Sequencing was performed with immunoSEQ multiplex PCR; in TCRdb, only in-frame clones are kept and a portion is missing. The profile shows tens of thousands of clones, roughly 94% of them singletons. This TCR came from a female donor with multiple sclerosis, enrolled in a pregnancy study. Sequenced material: CD8+ T cells from peripheral blood mononuclear cells, taken before pregnancy.

The CDR3, as DNA: TGCGCCAGCAGCCCTTGGGACAGGTCTAATGAAAAACTGTTTTTT. This gives the protein CASSPWDRSNEKLFF. V gene TRBV4-1 combines with J gene TRBJ1-4, with 8 positions matching TRBD1. The V gene's germline CDR1 is MGHRA and CDR2 YSYEKL. The CDR3 runs to 15 residues. The trim removed 4 bases at V and 3 bases at J, leaving 4 bases unmatched.